This paragraph reports one T cell receptor beta chain. Its antigen is unidentified. CDR3 length: 15 residues. Trimming took 1 base from V and 2 from J, leaving 13 bases between them. Germline CDR1 and CDR2: SGHKS and YYEKEE (reference sequence). These data are taken from a study of identical twins. Findings and caveats of the study: The presence of invariant MAIT and iNKT cells could partly confound analyses of zero-insertion sequences.

Template switching supplied a universal primer site; unique molecular identifiers were carried on the cDNA. TCRdb re-called the 5' RACE reads through MiXCR, storing one row per CDR3 protein. Of hundreds of thousands of distinct CDR3 sequences detected, about 12% appear once; the ten largest clones hold 7.2%. Healthy Caucasians supplied all donations. The sample also formed part of further work on yellow fever vaccine responses in identical twins.

The genes are TRBV5-5 and TRBJ2-7; tentative D call: TRBD2 (6 bases). This clonotype was obtained from a woman in her late teens or twenties in good health. Sequencing was done on a sample of CD8+ T cells sorted from blood. CDR3 nucleotide sequence: TGTGCCAGCAGCTTGACCGGGGGAGAAACCTACGAGCAGTACTTC. Protein: CASSLTGGETYEQYF.